The 31 T cell receptor beta chains given below trace back to one sample, sequenced in a study of blood T cells in healthy people across ages. Primed by a sample-barcoded 5' primer and a J-beta primer mix, a second PCR proceeded for about 6 to 12 cycles. TCRdb processed the 5' RACE reads anew with MiXCR; each CDR3 protein has one entry. There are about 640,000 distinct CDR3 sequences in the sample; about 28% occur only once, and less than 20% lies in the top ten. Sequencing was carried out using blood. Receptors originate from a woman of 80 years or more in good health.

Only one count was recorded for this clonotype. The rearrangement joins TRBV5-6 to TRBJ1-4; no definite D call. Trimming cost V 4 bases and J 16 bases, with 17 bases left between them. CDR1 is SGHDT, CDR2 YYEEEE, per germline. This CDR3 is built from 12 residues. The CDR3 sequence: CASSRPSLERFF. The CDR3 DNA sequence: TGTGCCAGCAGCCGTCCCTCTTTGGAACGGTTTTTT. Based on the CDR3 plus reference TRBV5-6 and TRBJ1-4, the full variable domain is DAGVTQSPTHLIKTRGQQVTLRCSPKSGHDTVSWYQQALGQGPQFIFQYYEEEERQRGNFPDRFSGHQFPNYSSELNVNALLLGDSALYLCASSRPSLERFFGSGTQLSVL.

CDR3 residues: CASSQGSQRGGPKETQYF. CDR3 DNA sequence: TGTGCCAGCAGCCAAGGTTCCCAGCGGGGGGGACCTAAAGAGACCCAGTACTTC. V usage is TRBV3-1 and J usage is TRBJ2-5, with TRBD2 matching 10 bases. Per the germline V gene, CDR1 is LGHDT and CDR2 is YNNKEL (reference sequence). This CDR3 is built from 18 residues. Trimming cost V 1 base and J 3 bases; bases outside gene matches: 11.

V is TRBV6-5 and J is TRBJ1-2; no firm D call. Germline assignment: CDR1 MNHEY and CDR2 SVGAGI. This CDR3 is built from 14 residues. V was clipped by 0 bases and J by 3 bases, with 8 bases between them. In DNA form, the CDR3 reads TGTGCCAGCAGTTACTCGTCCCACCACTATGGCTACACCTTC. Translation: CASSYSSHHYGYTF.

This clonotype turned up a few times. The CDR3 here is CASSLRQGAKNIQYF. DNA of the CDR3: TGTGCCAGCAGTCTCCGCCAGGGGGCCAAAAACATTCAGTACTTC. This rearrangement joins TRBV2 to TRBJ2-4, with D perhaps matching TRBD1 (6 bases). The CDR3 runs to 15 residues. The ends were cut back, 5 bases at V and 1 base at J, with 12 bases in the middle. The V gene's germline CDR1 is SNHLY and CDR2 FYNNEI.

The chain carries TRBV7-8 and TRBJ2-4; 12 nucleotides line up with TRBD2. The ends lost 5 bases at V and 8 bases at J; junction bases unmatched: 16. Germline CDR1 SGHVS, CDR2 FQNEAQ. CDR3 length: 18 residues. CDR3: CASSLWGLAGGPTDIQYF. The CDR3 coding sequence is TGTGCCAGCAGCCTATGGGGGCTAGCGGGAGGGCCGACGGACATTCAGTACTTC.

This clonotype was counted only a few times. One base away lies a much larger clone, so this may be a sequencing read error. This chain connects TRBV6-1 to TRBJ2-1, with D tentatively TRBD2 (5 bases). With the DNA end fitting TRBJ2-7 better, the J assignment may be wrong. CDR1 and CDR2 from the germline V gene are MNHNS and SASEGT. The CDR3 runs to 14 residues. In nucleotides, the CDR3 is TGTGCCAGCAGTTGGACTTCCTCCTACAATGAGCAGTACTTC. Residues: CASSWTSSYNEQYF.

This clonotype was counted many times. The V call is TRBV5-1, the J call TRBJ2-3; TRBD1 matches 7 bases. Germline V gene lookup returns CDR1 SGHRS and CDR2 YFSETQ. CDR3 size: 15 residues. V was clipped by 3 bases and J by 4 bases; unmatched bases: 8. CDR3 bases: TGCGCCAGCAGCTCGACAGGGTTCCTTGCAGATACGCAGTATTTT. Translating gives CASSSTGFLADTQYF. The entire variable domain, with the rest obtained from reference TRBV5-1 and TRBJ2-3, is as follows: KAGVTQTPRYLIKTRGQQVTLSCSPISGHRSVSWYQQTPGQGLQFLFEYFSETQRNKGNFPGRFSGRQFSNSRSEMNVSTLELGDSALYLCASSSTGFLADTQYFGPGTRLTVL.

At least ten counts were recorded for this clonotype. The V call is TRBV6-5, the J call TRBJ1-6; 10 bases match TRBD1. Losses at the gene ends were 5 bases for V and 14 bases for J; bases not matched to a gene: 12. CDR1 and CDR2 (germline): MNHEY, SVGAGI. The CDR3 is made up of 15 amino acids. The CDR3 DNA sequence: TGTGCCAGCAGTAGAGGACAGGGGGGAACCTCGGCCCTCCACTTT. Translating gives CASSRGQGGTSALHF.

The gene calls are TRBV5-1 and TRBJ2-7; D remains unclear. Trimming shortened V by 4 bases and J by 1 base, and 9 bases separated the two germline ends. CDR3 length: 13 residues. Germline-derived CDR1 and CDR2 are SGHRS and YFSETQ. The CDR3 coding sequence is TGCGCCAGCAGCGACGGCCGATCCTACGAGCAGTACTTC. Translated, it gives CASSDGRSYEQYF.

V and J are TRBV28 and TRBJ1-1; D ambiguous. Trimming stripped 11 bases from V and 0 bases from J, with 16 bases between. CDR3 length equals 14 residues. Germline V lookup: CDR1 MDHEN, CDR2 SYDVKM. CDR3 in amino acids: CACNRGWVNTEAFF. CDR3 nucleotides: TGTGCCTGCAACCGTGGATGGGTGAACACTGAAGCTTTCTTT. The variable domain in full, with the rest retrieved from reference TRBV28 and TRBJ1-1, is DVKVTQSSRYLVKRTGEKVFLECVQDMDHENMFWYRQDPGLGLRLIYFSYDVKMKEKGDIPEGYSVSREKKERFSLILESASTNQTSMYLCACNRGWVNTEAFFGQGTRLTVV.

The V and J genes are TRBV5-1 and TRBJ2-1; weak D call: TRBD2 (6 bases). V shed 4 bases and J shed 2 bases, with 19 bases lying between them. The CDR3 is 17 amino acids. Germline assignment: CDR1 SGHRS and CDR2 YFSETQ. In DNA, the CDR3 is TGCGCCAGCAGCCGATCTGGCGCTAGCGTAGCCTACAATGAGCAGTTCTTC. It encodes CASSRSGASVAYNEQFF.

In its sample, this clonotype was seen many times. The rearrangement links TRBV5-6 to TRBJ2-5, with 7 positions matching TRBD1. The ends lost 5 bases at V and 3 bases at J; junction bases unmatched: 7. The CDR3 has 14 amino acids. CDR1 and CDR2 (germline): SGHDT, YYEEEE. DNA for the CDR3: TGTGCCAGCAGTTCGACAGGGTTGGAAGAGACCCAGTACTTC. This codes for CASSSTGLEETQYF.

This clonotype was counted at least ten times. The V call is TRBV18, the J call TRBJ1-2, with 7 bases matching TRBD1. Germline CDR1 KGHSH, CDR2 LQKENI. Germline trimming cut 0 bases from V and 8 bases from J; bases unmatched to any gene: 15. The CDR3 runs 17 residues. CDR3 protein: CASSPPDRVGGLGGYTF. The CDR3 DNA follows: TGTGCCAGCTCACCACCTGACAGGGTCGGGGGTCTTGGAGGCTACACCTTC.

This clonotype was observed a few times. This may arise from a read error, as a much more abundant clone is one base away. The V gene is TRBV20-1, the J gene TRBJ2-7; D is perhaps TRBD1 or TRBD2 (7 bases each). Germline V lookup: CDR1 DFQATT, CDR2 SNEGSKA (reference sequence). V was cut by 3 bases and J by 7 bases, with 19 bases left in between. The CDR3 covers 14 residues. The CDR3, as DNA: TGCAGTGCTAGCCAGGGGGGGGGCAGTAATGAGCAGTACTTC. As protein: CSASQGGGSNEQYF.

In its sample, this clonotype was seen once. A single base separates this from a much larger clone, so it may be a read error. The chain recombines TRBV2 with TRBJ2-5, with 9 bases fitting TRBD2. Germline lookup yields CDR1 SNHLY and CDR2 FYNNEI. This CDR3 region has 14 residues. J gave up 5 bases and V 6 bases, and 7 bases lay outside the gene matches. CDR3 residues: CASSPSGVWETQYF. CDR3 coding DNA: TGTGCCAGCAGCCCTAGCGGGGTCTGGGAGACCCAGTACTTC.

In its sample, this clonotype was seen a few times. V gene TRBV6-2 or TRBV6-3 combines with J gene TRBJ1-1, with D perhaps matching TRBD1 (6 bases). Germline CDR1 and CDR2: MNHEY and SVGEGT. The CDR3 runs 13 residues. Trimming took off 6 bases at V and 11 bases at J, with 19 bases between the two ends. CDR3 coding DNA: TGTGCCAGCAGCCGACCCAGGGGTATTGATGCTTTCTTT. Translating gives CASSRPRGIDAFF.

J is TRBJ2-5 and V is TRBV30; D is uncertain. V was clipped by 2 bases and J by 7 bases, with 11 bases between them. The CDR3 has 12 amino acids. Per germline, CDR1 GTSNPN and CDR2 SVGIG (reference sequence). The CDR3 bases are TGTGCCTGGAGTCTGCTACCCGGGACCCAGTACTTC. Its translation is CAWSLLPGTQYF.

Comments on this clonotype: A much larger clonotype is one base distant, so this may be a read error. The CDR3 DNA is TGTGCCAACAGTTTCCTAGCGGGGGTTAGCACAGATACGCAGTATTTT. Its translation is CANSFLAGVSTDTQYF. This chain uses TRBV6-1 with TRBJ2-3; 10 positions agree with TRBD2. The CDR3 totals 16 residues. Germline CDR1 reads MNHNS; CDR2 reads SASEGT.

About this clonotype: A clone one base away is much larger, so this may be a read error. The chain employs TRBV27 and TRBJ1-5; TRBD1 matches at 7 bases. The germline CDR1 and CDR2 sequences are MNHEY and SMNVEV (reference sequence). The J segment lost 9 bases and the V segment lost 6 bases, leaving 11 bases of the junction unmatched. This CDR3 is 14 amino acids long. Here the CDR3 reads CASSQTGFGRPQHF. The CDR3 nucleotides read TGTGCCAGCAGCCAGACAGGGTTTGGGCGGCCCCAGCATTTT.

The chain links TRBV20-1 to TRBJ2-5, with 9 bases lining up with TRBD2. The J call may be wrong; the DNA end is better matched by TRBJ2-7. This CDR3 is built from 17 residues. Germline values: CDR1 DFQATT, CDR2 SNEGSKA (reference sequence). CDR3 nucleotides: TGCAGTGCTAGCCCCGGGACTAGCCTCTCCCGCTCCTACGAGCAGTACTTC. As protein: CSASPGTSLSRSYEQYF.

Turning to this clonotype: A clone one base away is much larger, so this may be a read error. The chain carries TRBV6-6 and TRBJ2-3, with 9 positions matching TRBD2. The germline gives CDR1 MNHNY, CDR2 SVGAGI (reference sequence). CDR3 size: 14 residues. The CDR3 nucleotides are TGTGTCAGCAGTGGACTAGCGTTGGCAGATACGCAGTATTTT. This codes for CVSSGLALADTQYF.

The chain links TRBV5-1 to TRBJ2-1; 10 bases fit TRBD1. Germline lookup yields CDR1 SGHRS and CDR2 YFSETQ. Trimming took 4 bases from V and 12 from J; bases not matched to a gene: 13. The CDR3 runs 15 residues. CDR3 region: CASSPGQGKGLGQFF. For the CDR3, the DNA is TGCGCCAGCAGCCCGGGACAGGGGAAGGGATTGGGGCAGTTCTTC.

This clonotype appeared many times. The gene calls are TRBV27 and TRBJ2-5, with a weak D call TRBD1 (5 bases). This CDR3 has 14 amino acids. CDR1 and CDR2 (germline): MNHEY, SMNVEV (reference sequence). V lost 3 bases to trimming and J lost 5 bases, with 13 bases between them. The CDR3 reads CASSLNFKGETQYF. The CDR3 nucleotides read TGTGCCAGCAGTTTGAATTTTAAGGGGGAGACCCAGTACTTC.

This clonotype has at least ten counts. The V call is TRBV5-6, the J call TRBJ2-5; the match to TRBD2 covers 13 bases. V shed 4 bases and J 5 bases; nucleotides not matched to a gene: 11. Germline lookup yields CDR1 SGHDT and CDR2 YYEEEE. The CDR3 covers 17 residues. DNA of the CDR3: TGTGCCAGCAGCGCCAGGACTAGCGGGGGCCCCAAGGAGACCCAGTACTTC. It codes for CASSARTSGGPKETQYF.

The chain carries TRBV20-1 and TRBJ2-7; 14 bases map to TRBD2. CDR1 and CDR2 (germline): DFQATT, SNEGSKA (reference sequence). This CDR3 contains 14 residues. DNA of the CDR3: TGCAGCGTTGAGGGACTAGCGGGAGAGTTCGAGCAGTACTTC. Protein product: CSVEGLAGEFEQYF.

This clonotype was picked up many times. J is TRBJ2-1 and V is TRBV20-1; 7 bases are a match to TRBD2. The J segment lost 3 bases and the V segment lost 5 bases, leaving 4 bases of the junction unmatched. The CDR3 spans 13 residues. Germline V CDR1 and CDR2: DFQATT, SNEGSKA (reference sequence). The CDR3, as DNA: TGCAGTGCTCCTCGGGACTACTACAATGAGCAGTTCTTC. Translation gives CSAPRDYYNEQFF.

A single count supports this clonotype. The chain carries TRBV5-1 and TRBJ2-3; no clear D gene. The germline V and J ends were trimmed by 6 bases and 0 bases, with 8 bases remaining between them. From germline, CDR1 is SGHRS and CDR2 YFSETQ. CDR3 size: 13 residues. CDR3 amino acids: CASTSRSTDTQYF. The CDR3 DNA is TGCGCCAGCACCTCGCGGAGCACAGATACGCAGTATTTT.

The chain carries TRBV21-1 and TRBJ2-1; the table's D call, TRBD1, was not checked against the DNA. TRBV21-1 is given as a pseudogene. The CDR3 runs 13 residues. CDR3 coding DNA: TGTGCCAGCAGCGAACAAACAGAGGGTTTGCAGTTCTTC. Protein: CASSEQTEGLQFF.

Comments on this clonotype: As the CDR3 is not closed by the conserved phenylalanine or tryptophan, this likely results from a read error. This sequence joins TRBV5-1 and TRBJ2-5, with D perhaps matching TRBD2 (6 bases). Per the germline V gene, CDR1 is SGHRS and CDR2 is YFSETQ. This CDR3 is 16 amino acids long. V gave up 3 bases and J gave up 5 bases, with 20 bases separating them. The DNA for the CDR3 is TGCGCCAGCAGCTGGGAGGCGGACTCTCCTTGGGAGACCCAGTACATA. It codes for CASSWEADSPWETQYI.

At least ten counts were recorded for this clonotype. V and J are TRBV4-3 and TRBJ2-6; D not certain. The CDR3 is made up of 15 amino acids. Trimming left V 4 bases short and J 0 bases short, with 7 bases between. Per germline, CDR1 LGHNA and CDR2 YSLEER. The CDR3 DNA follows: TGCGCCAGCAGCCCCCGACTCTCTGGGGCCAACGTCCTGACTTTC. This gives the protein CASSPRLSGANVLTF.

Concerning this clonotype: The junction does not match germline at one end; this may be a read error. V is TRBV12-3 or TRBV12-4 and J is TRBJ2-3; perhaps TRBD1 as D (5 bases). The CDR3 is 15 amino acids. As DNA, the CDR3 is TGTGCCAGCACCCCAGGCAGGGTTAGCACAGATGCGCAGTATTTT. Protein sequence: CASTPGRVSTDAQYF.